This is a list of T cell receptor beta chains from one sample in a study of T-cell memory formation after mild COVID-19. TCRdb re-derived calls from the 5' RACE reads in MiXCR, one entry per CDR3 protein. The sample contains 500,000 to 650,000 distinct CDR3 sequences, about 20% of which appear only once. The sequencing sample was made of PBMCs or a T cell subset sorted from them (not recorded which). Receptors originate from an adult woman who had mild COVID-19 (a few samples of this study predate the infection). Cell type and time point are not known. Each CDR3 is given with its conserved first and last residue. The order of the fields is CDR3 protein, clone size, V gene, J gene, CDR3 length. Clone size is stated in some rows and not others, as once, few, many or a class when expanded.

CDR3aa: CASSDLGGTEAFF; abundance: -; v_gene: TRBV19; j_gene: TRBJ1-1; len: 13
CDR3aa: CSVEDQGGDSSYEQYF; abundance: few; v_gene: TRBV29-1; j_gene: TRBJ2-7; len: 16
CDR3aa: CASSQIGSRTDTQYF; abundance: few; v_gene: TRBV7-3; j_gene: TRBJ2-3; len: 15
CDR3aa: CASSLLQGREQYF; abundance: few; v_gene: TRBV28; j_gene: TRBJ2-7; len: 13
CDR3aa: CAISDQTGGAIFYGELFF; abundance: -; v_gene: TRBV10-3; j_gene: TRBJ2-2; len: 18
CDR3aa: CSVAGRASSYNEQFF; abundance: few; v_gene: TRBV29-1; j_gene: TRBJ2-1; len: 15
CDR3aa: CASSEGRLTTEAFF; abundance: -; v_gene: TRBV5-1; j_gene: TRBJ1-1; len: 14
CDR3aa: CASSQQGSYGYTF; abundance: -; v_gene: TRBV6-5; j_gene: TRBJ1-2; len: 13
CDR3aa: CASSPGQGFGEQFF; abundance: -; v_gene: TRBV18; j_gene: TRBJ2-1; len: 14
CDR3aa: CAIRTNTEAFF; abundance: few; v_gene: TRBV10-3; j_gene: TRBJ1-1; len: 11
CDR3aa: CASSPMRGRKETQYF; abundance: -; v_gene: TRBV7-2; j_gene: TRBJ2-5; len: 15
CDR3aa: CSARGLTPGTNTYEQYF; abundance: -; v_gene: TRBV20-1; j_gene: TRBJ2-7; len: 17
CDR3aa: CASSWRLAGGYSSSYEQYF; abundance: few; v_gene: TRBV7-2; j_gene: TRBJ2-7; len: 19
CDR3aa: CASSSDNQETQYF; abundance: -; v_gene: TRBV5-4; j_gene: TRBJ2-5; len: 13
CDR3aa: CSVVILDYNEQFF; abundance: -; v_gene: TRBV29-1; j_gene: TRBJ2-1; len: 13
CDR3aa: CASSAGSGDTEAFF; abundance: few; v_gene: TRBV5-4; j_gene: TRBJ1-1; len: 14
CDR3aa: CASSQVTRGTQYF; abundance: -; v_gene: TRBV3-1; j_gene: TRBJ2-3; len: 13
CDR3aa: CASSTSGTKRTGELFF; abundance: few; v_gene: TRBV12-3/TRBV12-4; j_gene: TRBJ2-2; len: 16
CDR3aa: CATSRDRRARTGFYGYTF; abundance: -; v_gene: TRBV15; j_gene: TRBJ1-2; len: 18
CDR3aa: CASSLVMAWDTEAFF; abundance: -; v_gene: TRBV7-9; j_gene: TRBJ1-1; len: 15
CDR3aa: CASKPAAITDTQYF; abundance: -; v_gene: TRBV19; j_gene: TRBJ2-3; len: 14
CDR3aa: CASSLGGTGIYEQYF; abundance: few; v_gene: TRBV6-2/TRBV6-3; j_gene: TRBJ2-7; len: 15